This T cell receptor (beta chain) was sequenced during a study of T cell responses to AZD1222 COVID-19 vaccine. Study outcomes and limitations: Two AZD1222 administrations were followed by greater Spike-specific TCR breadth and depth. Regions 160-218 and 743-854 dominated among vaccine-associated CD4 TCRs spanning spike. Reportedly, nearly half the spike-specific TCRs target unmutated variant regions. Just a handful of AZD1222 recipients were seropositive at baseline.

The CDR3 contains 13 residues. Trimming shortened V by 8 bases and J by 6 bases, and 16 bases separated the two germline ends. Germline CDR1 and CDR2: MRHNA and SNTAGT. As for this clone: Its cognate antigen is unknown.

Produced via immunoSEQ multiplex PCR; TCRdb's table is partial and in-frame only. The sample contains 130,000 to 150,000 clones, 89% of which appear only once. This TCR was recovered from an adult who received the AZD1222 COVID-19 vaccine. The J gene is TRBJ1-2, the V gene TRBV6-4; D gene uncertain. The sequenced sample was peripheral blood, obtained 28 days after the second AZD1222 dose. The CDR3 reads CASSKAGGNGYTF. DNA for the CDR3: TGTGCCAGCTCTAAAGCGGGAGGGAATGGCTACACCTTC.